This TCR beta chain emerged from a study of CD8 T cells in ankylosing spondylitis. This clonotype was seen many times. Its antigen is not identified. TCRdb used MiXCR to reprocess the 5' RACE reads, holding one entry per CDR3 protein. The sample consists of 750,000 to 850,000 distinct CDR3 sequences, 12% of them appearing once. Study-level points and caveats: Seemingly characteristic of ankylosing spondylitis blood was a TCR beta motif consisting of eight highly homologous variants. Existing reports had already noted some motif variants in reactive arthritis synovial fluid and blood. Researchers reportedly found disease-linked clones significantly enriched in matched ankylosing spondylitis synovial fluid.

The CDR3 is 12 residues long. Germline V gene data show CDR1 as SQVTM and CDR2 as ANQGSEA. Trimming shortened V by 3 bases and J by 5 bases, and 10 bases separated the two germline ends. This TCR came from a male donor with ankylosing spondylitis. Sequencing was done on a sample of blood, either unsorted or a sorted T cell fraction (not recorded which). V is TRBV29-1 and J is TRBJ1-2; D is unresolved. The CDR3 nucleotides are TGCAGCGTTGATCGAGAGAATTATGGCTACACCTTC. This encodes CSVDRENYGYTF. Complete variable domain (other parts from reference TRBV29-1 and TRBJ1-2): SAVISQKPSRDICQRGTSLTIQCQVDSQVTMMFWYRQQPGQSLTLIATANQGSEATYESGFVIDKFPISRPNLTFSTLTVSNMSPEDSSIYLCSVDRENYGYTFGSGTRLTVV.